This is a list of T cell receptor beta chains from one sample in a study of post-analysis software for immune sequencing data. Using its own MiXCR run on the PCR reads, TCRdb lists one record per CDR3 protein. The sample lists approximately 730,000 distinct CDR3 sequences, just over 45% occurring once. Material for sequencing was blood. These receptors originate from a girl aged 5-17 years with multiple sclerosis. Each CDR3 is given with its conserved first and last residue. Each record gives: clone size, J gene, V gene, D gene, CDR3 protein, CDR3 DNA. A D gene is named only where the DNA matches it firmly. Clone size is stated in some rows and not others, as once, few, many or a class when expanded.

clone_size: -
j_call: TRBJ2-7
v_call: TRBV5-6
d_call: TRBD2
cdr3_aa: CASSWGLGAYEQYF
cdr3_nt: TGTGCCAGCAGCTGGGGACTAGGGGCCTACGAGCAGTACTTC

clone_size: few
j_call: TRBJ2-1
v_call: TRBV20-1
d_call: TRBD1
cdr3_aa: CSAPQQGSYNEQFF
cdr3_nt: TGCAGTGCACCTCAACAGGGGTCCTACAATGAGCAGTTCTTC

clone_size: -
j_call: TRBJ2-1
v_call: TRBV3-1
d_call: TRBD1
cdr3_aa: CASSQDWGQGWYEQFF
cdr3_nt: TGTGCCAGCAGCCAAGATTGGGGACAGGGGTGGTATGAGCAGTTCTTC

clone_size: -
j_call: TRBJ2-1
v_call: TRBV7-3
d_call: TRBD2
cdr3_aa: CASSLTPGTSGYNEQFF
cdr3_nt: TGTGCCAGCAGCCTCACACCCGGGACTAGCGGATACAATGAGCAGTTCTTC

clone_size: -
j_call: TRBJ2-1
v_call: TRBV20-1
d_call: -
cdr3_aa: CSARAGVNGQFF
cdr3_nt: TGCAGTGCTAGGGCCGGGGTCAATGGGCAGTTCTTC

clone_size: few
j_call: TRBJ2-7
v_call: TRBV6-5
d_call: TRBD2
cdr3_aa: CASSQGLASGAYEQYF
cdr3_nt: TGTGCCAGCAGCCAGGGACTAGCGAGCGGTGCGTACGAGCAGTACTTC

clone_size: -
j_call: TRBJ2-1
v_call: TRBV7-2
d_call: -
cdr3_aa: CASSLENRASYNEQFF
cdr3_nt: TGTGCCAGCAGCTTAGAAAACAGGGCCTCCTACAATGAGCAGTTCTTC

clone_size: -
j_call: TRBJ2-1
v_call: TRBV20-1
d_call: TRBD2
cdr3_aa: CSARDRKAGGGYNEQFF
cdr3_nt: TGCAGTGCTAGAGACCGCAAAGCGGGAGGAGGGTACAACGAGCAGTTCTTC

clone_size: -
j_call: TRBJ2-3
v_call: TRBV20-1
d_call: TRBD2
cdr3_aa: CSATSGYSWDTQYF
cdr3_nt: TGCAGTGCTACTAGCGGATACTCTTGGGATACGCAGTATTTT

clone_size: -
j_call: TRBJ2-5
v_call: TRBV20-1
d_call: TRBD2
cdr3_aa: CSAPGLAGFEETQHF
cdr3_nt: TGCAGTGCGCCGGGACTAGCGGGTTTTGAAGAGACCCAGCACTTC

clone_size: -
j_call: TRBJ1-4
v_call: TRBV11-2
d_call: TRBD1
cdr3_aa: CASSSEPGQGRANEKLFF
cdr3_nt: TGTGCCAGCAGCTCCGAACCGGGACAGGGGAGAGCTAATGAAAAACTGTTTTTT

clone_size: -
j_call: TRBJ2-7
v_call: TRBV28
d_call: -
cdr3_aa: CASSLRTTEQYF
cdr3_nt: TGTGCCAGCAGCTTACGGACTACCGAGCAGTACTTC

clone_size: many
j_call: TRBJ2-7
v_call: TRBV6-1
d_call: -
cdr3_aa: CASSEPYEQYF
cdr3_nt: TGTGCCAGCAGTGAACCCTACGAGCAGTACTTC

clone_size: few
j_call: TRBJ2-1
v_call: TRBV18
d_call: TRBD2
cdr3_aa: CASSPPLAGGPGEQFF
cdr3_nt: TGTGCCAGCTCACCACCGCTAGCGGGAGGGCCGGGAGAGCAGTTCTTC

clone_size: -
j_call: TRBJ2-5
v_call: TRBV3-1
d_call: TRBD1
cdr3_aa: CASSHQWTGGQETQYF
cdr3_nt: TGTGCCAGCAGCCACCAGTGGACAGGGGGGCAAGAGACCCAGTACTTC

clone_size: once
j_call: TRBJ2-1
v_call: TRBV24-1
d_call: TRBD1
cdr3_aa: CATSDGDRVKSGDEQFF
cdr3_nt: TGTGCCACCAGTGATGGGGACAGGGTAAAATCCGGTGATGAGCAGTTCTTC

clone_size: -
j_call: TRBJ2-7
v_call: TRBV7-8
d_call: -
cdr3_aa: CASSLAGEVNEQYF
cdr3_nt: TGTGCCAGCAGCTTAGCGGGAGAGGTAAATGAGCAGTACTTC

clone_size: -
j_call: TRBJ1-2
v_call: TRBV5-1
d_call: -
cdr3_aa: CASSNPGGSGYGYTF
cdr3_nt: TGCGCCAGCAGCAACCCGGGGGGGAGCGGCTATGGCTACACCTTC

clone_size: once
j_call: TRBJ2-1
v_call: TRBV10-3
d_call: -
cdr3_aa: CAISEPVGEQFF
cdr3_nt: TGTGCCATCAGTGAGCCGGTTGGCGAGCAGTTCTTC

clone_size: once
j_call: TRBJ2-5
v_call: TRBV13
d_call: -
cdr3_aa: CASSLGNGAETQYF
cdr3_nt: TGTGCCAGCAGCTTAGGGAACGGAGCAGAGACCCAGTACTTC

clone_size: -
j_call: TRBJ2-1
v_call: TRBV3-1
d_call: TRBD2
cdr3_aa: CASSQDGAGGGYFGNEQFF
cdr3_nt: TGTGCCAGCAGCCAAGATGGTGCGGGAGGGGGATATTTCGGCAATGAGCAGTTCTTC

clone_size: -
j_call: TRBJ1-5
v_call: TRBV2
d_call: TRBD1
cdr3_aa: CASSAFGTGSQPQHF
cdr3_nt: TGTGCCAGCAGTGCTTTCGGGACAGGGTCTCAGCCCCAGCATTTT

clone_size: -
j_call: TRBJ1-3
v_call: TRBV5-1
d_call: -
cdr3_aa: CASSLTGVDTIYF
cdr3_nt: TGCGCCAGCAGCCTAACCGGGGTGGACACCATATATTTT

clone_size: -
j_call: TRBJ2-3
v_call: TRBV7-6
d_call: TRBD2
cdr3_aa: CASSSTAGENTQYF
cdr3_nt: TGTGCCAGCAGCTCGACAGCGGGAGAGAATACGCAGTATTTT

clone_size: -
j_call: TRBJ1-2
v_call: TRBV19
d_call: -
cdr3_aa: CASIKGVGQMYGYTF
cdr3_nt: TGTGCCAGTATCAAAGGAGTCGGACAGATGTATGGCTACACCTTC

clone_size: few
j_call: TRBJ2-1
v_call: TRBV7-9
d_call: TRBD2
cdr3_aa: CASNSGGTSEYPSYNEQFF
cdr3_nt: TGTGCCAGCAACTCCGGAGGGACTAGCGAATACCCCTCCTACAATGAGCAGTTCTTC

clone_size: -
j_call: TRBJ2-1
v_call: TRBV7-9
d_call: -
cdr3_aa: CASSSPPTGFNNEQFF
cdr3_nt: TGTGCCAGCAGCTCCCCCCCCACGGGATTTAACAATGAGCAGTTCTTC

clone_size: few
j_call: TRBJ2-4
v_call: TRBV10-2
d_call: TRBD2
cdr3_aa: CASGLAEWAQAKNIQYF
cdr3_nt: TGCGCCAGCGGACTAGCAGAGTGGGCACAAGCCAAAAACATTCAGTACTTC

clone_size: -
j_call: TRBJ2-7
v_call: TRBV20-1
d_call: -
cdr3_aa: CSARGSGSSYEQYF
cdr3_nt: TGCAGTGCTAGAGGAAGCGGAAGTTCCTACGAGCAGTACTTC

clone_size: few
j_call: TRBJ1-4
v_call: TRBV7-3
d_call: -
cdr3_aa: CASSGGFGNEKLFF
cdr3_nt: TGTGCCAGTTCGGGGGGGTTTGGGAATGAAAAACTGTTTTTT

clone_size: -
j_call: TRBJ2-1
v_call: TRBV7-6
d_call: -
cdr3_aa: CASTSLWGRRATIDEQFF
cdr3_nt: TGTGCCAGCACCTCCTTGTGGGGGAGAAGGGCTACAATCGATGAGCAGTTCTTC

clone_size: -
j_call: TRBJ1-1
v_call: TRBV10-3
d_call: -
cdr3_aa: CAISEVGTISEAFF
cdr3_nt: TGTGCCATCAGTGAAGTGGGAACAATATCGGAAGCTTTCTTT

clone_size: once
j_call: TRBJ2-3
v_call: TRBV7-9
d_call: TRBD2
cdr3_aa: CASIAAGTSGRGRTDTQYF
cdr3_nt: TGTGCCAGCATCGCCGCCGGGACTAGCGGGAGGGGGAGGACAGATACGCAGTATTTT

clone_size: few
j_call: TRBJ2-1
v_call: TRBV4-1
d_call: -
cdr3_aa: CASSQDPTGVHNEQFF
cdr3_nt: TGCGCCAGCAGCCAAGACCCAACGGGAGTCCACAATGAGCAGTTCTTC

clone_size: few
j_call: TRBJ2-7
v_call: TRBV27
d_call: -
cdr3_aa: CATGSSGYEQYF
cdr3_nt: TGTGCCACGGGGAGTTCGGGCTACGAGCAGTACTTC

clone_size: many
j_call: TRBJ2-1
v_call: TRBV5-1
d_call: TRBD2
cdr3_aa: CASSTGLAEITYNEQFF
cdr3_nt: TGCGCCAGCAGCACCGGACTAGCGGAAATAACCTACAATGAGCAGTTCTTC

clone_size: few
j_call: TRBJ2-1
v_call: TRBV24-1
d_call: TRBD2
cdr3_aa: CATSDFASGRWNEQFF
cdr3_nt: TGTGCCACCAGTGATTTCGCGAGCGGGAGGTGGAATGAGCAGTTCTTC

clone_size: -
j_call: TRBJ2-1
v_call: TRBV19
d_call: TRBD1
cdr3_aa: CASSFDRAGNEQFF
cdr3_nt: TGTGCCAGTAGTTTCGACAGGGCGGGCAATGAGCAGTTCTTC

clone_size: -
j_call: TRBJ2-4
v_call: TRBV6-2/TRBV6-3
d_call: -
cdr3_aa: CASSYSGVAKNIQYF
cdr3_nt: TGTGCCAGCAGTTACAGCGGCGTAGCCAAAAACATTCAGTACTTC

clone_size: once
j_call: TRBJ1-2
v_call: TRBV13
d_call: -
cdr3_aa: CASRLAGSVHAGYTF
cdr3_nt: TGTGCCAGCAGGTTGGCGGGCAGTGTACATGCTGGCTACACCTTC

clone_size: -
j_call: TRBJ2-7
v_call: TRBV15
d_call: -
cdr3_aa: CATRRPLSYEQYF
cdr3_nt: TGTGCCACCAGAAGGCCGCTATCCTACGAGCAGTACTTC

clone_size: -
j_call: TRBJ2-7
v_call: TRBV7-8
d_call: -
cdr3_aa: CASSLTDRTPSYEQYF
cdr3_nt: TGTGCCAGCAGCTTAACCGACAGGACCCCCTCCTACGAGCAGTACTTC

clone_size: -
j_call: TRBJ2-1
v_call: TRBV29-1
d_call: TRBD2
cdr3_aa: CSVEPGGRDEQFF
cdr3_nt: TGCAGCGTTGAACCGGGGGGGAGGGATGAGCAGTTCTTC

clone_size: -
j_call: TRBJ2-1
v_call: TRBV29-1
d_call: TRBD2
cdr3_aa: CSVPPGLAGEDYNEQFF
cdr3_nt: TGCAGCGTCCCGCCGGGACTAGCGGGAGAGGACTACAATGAGCAGTTCTTC

clone_size: -
j_call: TRBJ2-3
v_call: TRBV5-1
d_call: -
cdr3_aa: CASSLEGQGSTDTQYF
cdr3_nt: TGCGCCAGCAGCTTGGAGGGTCAAGGGTCCACAGATACGCAGTATTTT

clone_size: few
j_call: TRBJ1-5
v_call: TRBV29-1
d_call: -
cdr3_aa: CSVAQSFNQPQHF
cdr3_nt: TGCAGCGTTGCACAGTCGTTCAATCAGCCCCAGCATTTT

clone_size: few
j_call: TRBJ2-7
v_call: TRBV6-5
d_call: -
cdr3_aa: CASSEGDYEQYF
cdr3_nt: TGTGCCAGCAGTGAGGGGGACTACGAGCAGTACTTC

clone_size: -
j_call: TRBJ2-1
v_call: TRBV27
d_call: -
cdr3_aa: CVSSFSGALEQFF
cdr3_nt: TGTGTCAGCAGTTTCTCCGGGGCCCTTGAGCAGTTCTTC

clone_size: few
j_call: TRBJ2-5
v_call: TRBV7-2
d_call: TRBD1
cdr3_aa: CASTKHGQGQETQYF
cdr3_nt: TGTGCCAGCACCAAACACGGACAGGGCCAAGAGACCCAGTACTTC

clone_size: few
j_call: TRBJ2-7
v_call: TRBV20-1
d_call: TRBD1
cdr3_aa: CSSYTGDHIYEQYF
cdr3_nt: TGCAGTTCTTATACAGGGGACCATATCTACGAGCAGTACTTC

clone_size: -
j_call: TRBJ2-1
v_call: TRBV30
d_call: -
cdr3_aa: CAWERNPDNEQFF
cdr3_nt: TGTGCCTGGGAGCGGAACCCAGACAATGAGCAGTTCTTC

clone_size: -
j_call: TRBJ2-3
v_call: TRBV12-3/TRBV12-4
d_call: -
cdr3_aa: CARSLVMALSPQDTQYF
cdr3_nt: TGTGCCCGCAGTTTAGTAATGGCCCTCTCCCCGCAAGATACGCAGTATTTT

clone_size: -
j_call: TRBJ2-1
v_call: TRBV12-3/TRBV12-4
d_call: TRBD2
cdr3_aa: CASSSRAGGKQFF
cdr3_nt: TGTGCCAGCAGCTCGAGGGCCGGGGGGAAGCAGTTCTTC

clone_size: -
j_call: TRBJ2-1
v_call: TRBV25-1
d_call: TRBD1
cdr3_aa: CAPGGEQFF
cdr3_nt: TGTGCCCCAGGGGGTGAGCAGTTCTTC

clone_size: -
j_call: TRBJ1-1
v_call: TRBV20-1
d_call: TRBD1
cdr3_aa: CSARDPGQGNTEAFF
cdr3_nt: TGCAGTGCTAGAGACCCGGGACAGGGGAACACTGAAGCTTTCTTT